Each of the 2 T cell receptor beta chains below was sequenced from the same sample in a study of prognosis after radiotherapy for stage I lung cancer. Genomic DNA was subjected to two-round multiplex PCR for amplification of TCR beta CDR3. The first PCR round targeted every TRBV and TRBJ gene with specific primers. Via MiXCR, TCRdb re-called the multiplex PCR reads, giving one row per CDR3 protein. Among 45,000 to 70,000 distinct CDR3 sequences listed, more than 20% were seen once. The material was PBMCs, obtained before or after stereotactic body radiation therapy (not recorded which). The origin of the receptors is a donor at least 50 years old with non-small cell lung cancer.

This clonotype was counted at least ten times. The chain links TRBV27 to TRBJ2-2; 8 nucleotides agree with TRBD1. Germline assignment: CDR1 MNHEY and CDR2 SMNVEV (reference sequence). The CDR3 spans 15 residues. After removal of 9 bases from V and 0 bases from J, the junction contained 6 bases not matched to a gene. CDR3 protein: CASRRGQANTGELFF. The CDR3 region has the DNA TGTGCCAGTAGGAGGGGACAGGCGAACACCGGGGAGCTGTTTTTT.

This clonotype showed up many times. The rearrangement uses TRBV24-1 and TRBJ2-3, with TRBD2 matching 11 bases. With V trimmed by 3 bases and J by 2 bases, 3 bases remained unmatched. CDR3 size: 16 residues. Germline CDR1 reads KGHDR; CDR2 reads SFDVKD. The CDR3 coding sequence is TGTGCCACCAGTGATCGACTAGCGGGGTCCACAGATACGCAGTATTTT. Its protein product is CATSDRLAGSTDTQYF.